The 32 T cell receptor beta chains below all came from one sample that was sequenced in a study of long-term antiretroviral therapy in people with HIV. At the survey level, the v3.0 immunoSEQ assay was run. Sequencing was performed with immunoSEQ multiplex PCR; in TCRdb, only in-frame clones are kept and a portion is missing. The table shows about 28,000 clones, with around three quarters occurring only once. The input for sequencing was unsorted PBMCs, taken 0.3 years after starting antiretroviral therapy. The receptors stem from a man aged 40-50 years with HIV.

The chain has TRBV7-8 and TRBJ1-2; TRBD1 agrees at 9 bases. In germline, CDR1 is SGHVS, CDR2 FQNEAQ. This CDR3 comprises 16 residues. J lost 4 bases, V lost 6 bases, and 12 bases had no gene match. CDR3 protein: CASSKTPGQGSYGYTF. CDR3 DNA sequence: TGTGCCAGCAGTAAGACCCCGGGACAGGGTAGCTATGGCTACACCTTC.

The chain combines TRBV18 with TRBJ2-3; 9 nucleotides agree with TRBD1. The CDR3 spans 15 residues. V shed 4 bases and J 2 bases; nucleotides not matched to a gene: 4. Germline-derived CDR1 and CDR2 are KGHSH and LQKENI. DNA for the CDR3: TGTGCCAGCTCACTGGACAGGGGTCCCACAGATACGCAGTATTTT. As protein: CASSLDRGPTDTQYF.

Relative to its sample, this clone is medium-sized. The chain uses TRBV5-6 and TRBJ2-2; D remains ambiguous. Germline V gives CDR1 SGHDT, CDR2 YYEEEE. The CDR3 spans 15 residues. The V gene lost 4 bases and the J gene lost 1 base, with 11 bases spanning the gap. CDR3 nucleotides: TGTGCCAGCAGCCTTGACTGGGGGAACACCGGGGAGCTGTTTTTT. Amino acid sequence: CASSLDWGNTGELFF.

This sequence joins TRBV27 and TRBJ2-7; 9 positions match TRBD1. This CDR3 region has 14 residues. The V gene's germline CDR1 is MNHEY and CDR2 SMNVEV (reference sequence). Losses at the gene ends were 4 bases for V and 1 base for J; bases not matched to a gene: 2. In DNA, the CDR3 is TGTGCCAGCAGTTGGGGGACAGGGTCCTACGAGCAGTACTTC. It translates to CASSWGTGSYEQYF.

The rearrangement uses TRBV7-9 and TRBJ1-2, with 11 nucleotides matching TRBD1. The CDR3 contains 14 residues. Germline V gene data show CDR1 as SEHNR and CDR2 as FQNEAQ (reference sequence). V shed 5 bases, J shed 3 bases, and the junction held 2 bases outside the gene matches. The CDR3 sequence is CASSTGQGDYGYTF. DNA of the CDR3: TGTGCCAGCAGCACGGGACAGGGGGACTATGGCTACACCTTC.

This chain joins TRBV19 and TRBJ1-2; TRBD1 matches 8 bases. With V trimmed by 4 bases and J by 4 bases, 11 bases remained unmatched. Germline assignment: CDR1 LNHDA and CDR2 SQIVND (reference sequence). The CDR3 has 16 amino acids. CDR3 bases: TGTGCCAGTAGTAGGGTCGACTCAGGGGGCGTCTATGGCTACACCTTC. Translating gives CASSRVDSGGVYGYTF. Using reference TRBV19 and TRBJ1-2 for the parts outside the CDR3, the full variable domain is DGGITQSPKYLFRKEGQNVTLSCEQNLNHDAMYWYRQDPGQGLRLIYYSQIVNDFQKGDIAEGYSVSREKKESFPLTVTSAQKNPTAFYLCASSRVDSGGVYGYTFGSGTRLTVV.

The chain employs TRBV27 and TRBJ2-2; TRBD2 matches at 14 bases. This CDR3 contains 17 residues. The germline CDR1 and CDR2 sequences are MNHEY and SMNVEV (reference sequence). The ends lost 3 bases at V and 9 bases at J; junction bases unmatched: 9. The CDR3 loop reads CASSFSIGTSGGRELFF. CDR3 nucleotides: TGTGCCAGCAGTTTTTCTATAGGGACTAGCGGGGGCCGGGAGCTGTTTTTT.

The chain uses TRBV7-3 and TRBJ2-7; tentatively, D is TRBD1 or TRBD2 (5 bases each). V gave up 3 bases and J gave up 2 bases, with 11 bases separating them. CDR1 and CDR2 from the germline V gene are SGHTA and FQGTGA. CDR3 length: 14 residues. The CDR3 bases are TGTGCCAGCAGCTTGGGACCCAGGACCTACGAGCAGTACTTC. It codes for CASSLGPRTYEQYF.

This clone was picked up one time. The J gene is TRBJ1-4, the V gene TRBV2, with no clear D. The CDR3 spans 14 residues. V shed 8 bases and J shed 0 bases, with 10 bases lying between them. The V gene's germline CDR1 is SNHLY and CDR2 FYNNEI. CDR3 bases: TGTGCCAGCCGGCAGGTTTCAACTAATGAAAAACTGTTTTTT. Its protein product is CASRQVSTNEKLFF. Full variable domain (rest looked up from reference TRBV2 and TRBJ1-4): EPEVTQTPSHQVTQMGQEVILRCVPISNHLYFYWYRQILGQKVEFLVSFYNNEISEKSEIFDDQFSVERPDGSNFTLKIRSTKLEDSAMYFCASRQVSTNEKLFFGSGTQLSVL.

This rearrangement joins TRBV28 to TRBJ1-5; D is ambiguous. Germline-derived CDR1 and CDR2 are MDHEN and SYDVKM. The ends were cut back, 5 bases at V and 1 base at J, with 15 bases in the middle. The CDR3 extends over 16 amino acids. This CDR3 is CASSKRFRRSNQPQHF. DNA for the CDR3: TGTGCCAGCAGTAAAAGGTTCAGGAGAAGCAATCAGCCCCAGCATTTT. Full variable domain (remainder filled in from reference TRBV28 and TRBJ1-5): DVKVTQSSRYLVKRTGEKVFLECVQDMDHENMFWYRQDPGLGLRLIYFSYDVKMKEKGDIPEGYSVSREKKERFSLILESASTNQTSMYLCASSKRFRRSNQPQHFGDGTRLSIL.

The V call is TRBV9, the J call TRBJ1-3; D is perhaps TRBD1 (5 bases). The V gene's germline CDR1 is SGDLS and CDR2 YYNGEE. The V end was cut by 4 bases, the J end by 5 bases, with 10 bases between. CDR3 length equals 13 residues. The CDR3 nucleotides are TGTGCCAGCAGCCCTCGACAGAGAAACACCATATATTTT. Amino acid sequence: CASSPRQRNTIYF.

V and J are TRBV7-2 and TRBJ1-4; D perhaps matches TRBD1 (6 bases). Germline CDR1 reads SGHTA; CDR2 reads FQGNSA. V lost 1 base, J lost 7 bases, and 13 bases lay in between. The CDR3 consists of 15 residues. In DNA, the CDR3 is TGTGCCAGCAGCTTAGGATGGGGGGGCCCTGAAAAACTGTTTTTT. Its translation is CASSLGWGGPEKLFF. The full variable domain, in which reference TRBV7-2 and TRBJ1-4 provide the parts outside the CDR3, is GAGVSQSPSNKVTEKGKDVELRCDPISGHTALYWYRQSLGQGLEFLIYFQGNSAPDKSGLPSDRFSAERTGGSVSTLTIQRTQQEDSAVYLCASSLGWGGPEKLFFGSGTQLSVL.

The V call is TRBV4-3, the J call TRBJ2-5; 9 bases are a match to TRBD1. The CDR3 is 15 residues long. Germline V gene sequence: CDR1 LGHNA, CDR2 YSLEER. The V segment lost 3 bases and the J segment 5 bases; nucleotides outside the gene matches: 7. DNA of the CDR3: TGCGCCAGCAGCCAGTACAGGGGGCAAGGGGAGACCCAGTACTTC. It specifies CASSQYRGQGETQYF.

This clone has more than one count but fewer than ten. The CDR3 DNA follows: TGTGCCAGCAGCAACCGACAGGGGGCATACGAGCAGTACTTC. Protein sequence: CASSNRQGAYEQYF. This chain connects TRBV5-4 to TRBJ2-7; 10 bases align to TRBD1. CDR3 length equals 14 residues. Germline CDR1 reads SGHNT; CDR2 reads YYREEE (reference sequence). V shed 4 bases, J shed 4 bases, and the junction held 5 bases outside the gene matches. Using reference TRBV5-4 and TRBJ2-7 for the parts outside the CDR3, the full variable domain is ETGVTQSPTHLIKTRGQQVTLRCSSQSGHNTVSWYQQALGQGPQFIFQYYREEENGRGNFPPRFSGLQFPNYSSELNVNALELDDSALYLCASSNRQGAYEQYFGPGTRLTVT.

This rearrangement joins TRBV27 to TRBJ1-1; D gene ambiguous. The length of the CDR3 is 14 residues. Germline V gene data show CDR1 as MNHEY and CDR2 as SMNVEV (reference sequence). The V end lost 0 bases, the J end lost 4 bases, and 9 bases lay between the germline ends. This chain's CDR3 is CASSLSGPSTEAFF. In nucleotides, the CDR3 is TGTGCCAGCAGTTTATCGGGCCCGAGCACTGAAGCTTTCTTT.

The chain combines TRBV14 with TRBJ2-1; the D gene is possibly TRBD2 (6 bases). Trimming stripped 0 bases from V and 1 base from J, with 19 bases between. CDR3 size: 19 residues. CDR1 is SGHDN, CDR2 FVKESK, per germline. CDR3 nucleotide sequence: TGTGCCAGCAGCCAAGAAACCCCTACTAGCTTCTCGTCCTACAATGAGCAGTTCTTC. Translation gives CASSQETPTSFSSYNEQFF.

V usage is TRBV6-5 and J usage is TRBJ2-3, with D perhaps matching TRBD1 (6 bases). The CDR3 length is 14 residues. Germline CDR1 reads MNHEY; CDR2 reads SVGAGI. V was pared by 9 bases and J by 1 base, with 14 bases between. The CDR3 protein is CASRIRGGTDTQYF. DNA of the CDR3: TGTGCCAGTAGAATCAGGGGTGGCACAGATACGCAGTATTTT.

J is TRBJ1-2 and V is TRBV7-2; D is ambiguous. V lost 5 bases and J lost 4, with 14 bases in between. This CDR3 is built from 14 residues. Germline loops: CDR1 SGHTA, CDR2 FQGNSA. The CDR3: CASSLGWQFYGYTF. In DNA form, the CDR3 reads TGTGCCAGCAGCCTAGGCTGGCAGTTCTATGGCTACACCTTC. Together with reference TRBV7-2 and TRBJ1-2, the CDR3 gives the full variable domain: GAGVSQSPSNKVTEKGKDVELRCDPISGHTALYWYRQSLGQGLEFLIYFQGNSAPDKSGLPSDRFSAERTGGSVSTLTIQRTQQEDSAVYLCASSLGWQFYGYTFGSGTRLTVV.

CDR3 bases: TGTGCCAGCAGCTTAGAGGACAGGGGGCTTTATACGCAGTATTTT. Translation: CASSLEDRGLYTQYF. This rearrangement joins TRBV7-9 to TRBJ2-3, with 11 bases fitting TRBD1. Germline V gives CDR1 SEHNR, CDR2 FQNEAQ (reference sequence). The CDR3 has 15 residues. Germline trimming cut 1 base from V and 7 bases from J; bases unmatched to any gene: 4. Based on the CDR3 plus reference TRBV7-9 and TRBJ2-3, the full variable domain is DTGVSQNPRHKITKRGQNVTFRCDPISEHNRLYWYRQTLGQGPEFLTYFQNEAQLEKSRLLSDRFSAERPKGSFSTLEIQRTEQGDSAMYLCASSLEDRGLYTQYFGPGTRLTVL.

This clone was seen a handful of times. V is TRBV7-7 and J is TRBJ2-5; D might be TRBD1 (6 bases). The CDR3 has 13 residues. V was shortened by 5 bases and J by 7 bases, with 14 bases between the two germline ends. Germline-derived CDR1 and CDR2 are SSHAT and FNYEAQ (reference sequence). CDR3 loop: CASSTDSLGTQYF. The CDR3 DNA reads TGTGCCAGCAGCACGGACAGCTTGGGGACCCAGTACTTC.

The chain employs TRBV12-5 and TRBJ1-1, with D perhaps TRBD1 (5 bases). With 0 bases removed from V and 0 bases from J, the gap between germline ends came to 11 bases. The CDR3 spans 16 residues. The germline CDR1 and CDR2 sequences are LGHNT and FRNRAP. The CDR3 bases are TGTGCTAGTGGTTTGGTACAGGACGGGGTGAACACTGAAGCTTTCTTT. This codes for CASGLVQDGVNTEAFF. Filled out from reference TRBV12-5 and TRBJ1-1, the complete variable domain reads DARVTQTPRHKVTEMGQEVTMRCQPILGHNTVFWYRQTMMQGLELLAYFRNRAPLDDSGMPKDRFSAEMPDATLATLKIQPSEPRDSAVYFCASGLVQDGVNTEAFFGQGTRLTVV.

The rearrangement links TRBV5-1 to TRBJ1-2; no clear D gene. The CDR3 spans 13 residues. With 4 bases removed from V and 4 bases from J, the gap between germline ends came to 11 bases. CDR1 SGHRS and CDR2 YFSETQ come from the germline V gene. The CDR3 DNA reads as TGCGCCAGCAGCCCGGTCCCTAGCTATGGCTACACCTTC. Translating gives CASSPVPSYGYTF. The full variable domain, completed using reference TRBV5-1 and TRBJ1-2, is KAGVTQTPRYLIKTRGQQVTLSCSPISGHRSVSWYQQTPGQGLQFLFEYFSETQRNKGNFPGRFSGRQFSNSRSEMNVSTLELGDSALYLCASSPVPSYGYTFGSGTRLTVV.

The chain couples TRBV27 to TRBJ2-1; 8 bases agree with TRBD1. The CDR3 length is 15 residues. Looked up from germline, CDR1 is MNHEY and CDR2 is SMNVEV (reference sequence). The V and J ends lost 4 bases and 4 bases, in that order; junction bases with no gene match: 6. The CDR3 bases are TGTGCCAGCAGTTACAGGGGGTTGGGTTACAATGAGCAGTTCTTC. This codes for CASSYRGLGYNEQFF.

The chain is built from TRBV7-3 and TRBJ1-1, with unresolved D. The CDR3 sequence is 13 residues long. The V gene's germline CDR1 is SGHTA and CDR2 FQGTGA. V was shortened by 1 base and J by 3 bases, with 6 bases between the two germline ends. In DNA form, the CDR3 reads TGTGCCAGCAGCTTAAGCGAATACACTGAAGCTTTCTTT. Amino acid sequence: CASSLSEYTEAFF.

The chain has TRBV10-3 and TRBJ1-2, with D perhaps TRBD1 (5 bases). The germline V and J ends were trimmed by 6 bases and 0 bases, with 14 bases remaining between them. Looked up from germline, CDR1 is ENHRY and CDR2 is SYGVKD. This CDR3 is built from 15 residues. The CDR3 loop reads CAISTSDKSNYGYTF. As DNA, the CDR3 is TGTGCCATCAGCACCTCGGACAAATCTAACTATGGCTACACCTTC.

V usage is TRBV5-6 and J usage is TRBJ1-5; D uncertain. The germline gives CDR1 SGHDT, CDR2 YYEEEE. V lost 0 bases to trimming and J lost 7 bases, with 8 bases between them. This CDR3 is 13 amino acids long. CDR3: CASSLGPDQPQHF. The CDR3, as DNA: TGTGCCAGCAGCTTGGGCCCTGACCAGCCCCAGCATTTT.

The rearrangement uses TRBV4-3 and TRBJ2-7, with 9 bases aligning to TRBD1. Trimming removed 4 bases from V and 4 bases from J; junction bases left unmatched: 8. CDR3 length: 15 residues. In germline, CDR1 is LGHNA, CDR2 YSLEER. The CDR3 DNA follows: TGCGCCAGCAGCCGGACCGGGACAGGGAGTTACGAGCAGTACTTC. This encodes CASSRTGTGSYEQYF.

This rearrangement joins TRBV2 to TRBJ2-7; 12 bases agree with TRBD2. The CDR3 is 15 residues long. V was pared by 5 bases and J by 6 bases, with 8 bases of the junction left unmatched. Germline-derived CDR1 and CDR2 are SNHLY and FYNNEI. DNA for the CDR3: TGTGCCAGCAGTTACCTAGCGGGGGGGCAGAGCGAGCAGTACTTC. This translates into CASSYLAGGQSEQYF.

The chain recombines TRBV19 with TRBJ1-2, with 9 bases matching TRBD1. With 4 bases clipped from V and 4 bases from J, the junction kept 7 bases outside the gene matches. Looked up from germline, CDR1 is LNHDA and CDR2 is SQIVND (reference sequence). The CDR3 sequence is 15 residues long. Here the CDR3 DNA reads TGTGCCAGTAGTACCTGGACAGGGGAGTCCTATGGCTACACCTTC. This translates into CASSTWTGESYGYTF.

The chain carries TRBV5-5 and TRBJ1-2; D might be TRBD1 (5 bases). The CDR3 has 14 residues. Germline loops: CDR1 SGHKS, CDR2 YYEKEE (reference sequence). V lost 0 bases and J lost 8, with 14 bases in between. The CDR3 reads CASSLAGTAIGYTF. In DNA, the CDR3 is TGTGCCAGCAGCTTGGCCGGGACGGCCATAGGCTACACCTTC.

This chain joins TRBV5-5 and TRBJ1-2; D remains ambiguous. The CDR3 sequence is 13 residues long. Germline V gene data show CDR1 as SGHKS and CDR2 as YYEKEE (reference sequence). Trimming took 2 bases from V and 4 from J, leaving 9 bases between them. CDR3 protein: CASSFTGIYGYTF. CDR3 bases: TGTGCCAGCAGCTTCACGGGCATCTATGGCTACACCTTC.

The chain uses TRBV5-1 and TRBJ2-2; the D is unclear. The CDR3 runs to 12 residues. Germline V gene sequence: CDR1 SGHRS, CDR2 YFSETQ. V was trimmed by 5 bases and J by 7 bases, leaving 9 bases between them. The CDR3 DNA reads TGCGCCAGCAGGGAGTTGGGCGGGGAGCTGTTTTTT. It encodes CASRELGGELFF. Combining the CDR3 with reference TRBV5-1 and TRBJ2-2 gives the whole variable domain KAGVTQTPRYLIKTRGQQVTLSCSPISGHRSVSWYQQTPGQGLQFLFEYFSETQRNKGNFPGRFSGRQFSNSRSEMNVSTLELGDSALYLCASRELGGELFFGEGSRLTVL.